This record looks at one TCR beta chain sequence and its context. The antigen is unknown. The sample has other DNA sequences that encode this CDR3 too. V lost 3 bases, J lost 9 bases, and 3 bases lay in between. This CDR3 is 10 amino acids long. This record belongs to a study of Ad26.COV2.S vaccination and SARS-CoV-2 variants. Overall study context: Intramuscular Ad26.COV2.S doses were given once or twice, 56 days apart. Regarding the study as a whole: Once vaccination had occurred, spike-specific CD8+ and CD4+ T cell responses reportedly showed substantial breadth.

Treatment specified: 19 received Ad26.COV2.S at low or high dose, single or two shots; about 5 received placebo; per-sample allocation not given. The study sampled participants on day 63 after the first vaccine or placebo injection. SARS-CoV-2 spike from the Wuhan strain was encoded by the vaccine, an Ad26 vector. Assay used: immunoSEQ multiplex PCR; TCRdb lists only in-frame clones, some missing. Found here are around 300,000 clones, 85% to 90% of them singletons; the top ten hold 5% to 6.5%. This material consisted of peripheral blood, taken in a trial of Ad26.COV2.S vaccine versus placebo. The chain recombines TRBV12-3 or TRBV12-4 with TRBJ2-1; D gene ambiguous. This receptor was taken from a person aged 18-60 years who received the Ad26.COV2.S COVID-19 vaccine or a placebo. CDR3: CASSFGEQFF. The DNA for the CDR3 is TGTGCCAGCAGTTTTGGTGAGCAGTTCTTC.